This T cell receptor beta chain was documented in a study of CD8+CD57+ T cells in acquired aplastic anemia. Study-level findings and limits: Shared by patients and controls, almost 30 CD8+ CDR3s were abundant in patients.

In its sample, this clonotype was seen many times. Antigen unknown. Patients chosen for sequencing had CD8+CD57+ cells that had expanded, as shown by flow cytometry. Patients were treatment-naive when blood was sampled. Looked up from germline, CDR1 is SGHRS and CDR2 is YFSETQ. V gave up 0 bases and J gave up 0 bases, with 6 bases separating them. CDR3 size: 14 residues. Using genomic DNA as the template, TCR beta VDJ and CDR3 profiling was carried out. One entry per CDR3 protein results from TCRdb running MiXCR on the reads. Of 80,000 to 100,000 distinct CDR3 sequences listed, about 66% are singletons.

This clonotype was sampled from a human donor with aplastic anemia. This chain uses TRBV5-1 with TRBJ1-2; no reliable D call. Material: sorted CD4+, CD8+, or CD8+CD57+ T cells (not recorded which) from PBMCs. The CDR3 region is CASSLDWANYGYTF. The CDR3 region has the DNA TGCGCCAGCAGCTTGGATTGGGCTAACTATGGCTACACCTTC. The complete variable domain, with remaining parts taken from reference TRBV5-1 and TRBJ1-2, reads KAGVTQTPRYLIKTRGQQVTLSCSPISGHRSVSWYQQTPGQGLQFLFEYFSETQRNKGNFPGRFSGRQFSNSRSEMNVSTLELGDSALYLCASSLDWANYGYTFGSGTRLTVV.